This T cell receptor beta chain appears in the sequencing data of a study of cytomegalovirus exposure and HLA in healthy donors. In germline, CDR1 is MNHEY, CDR2 SMNVEV (reference sequence). The CDR3 length is 16 residues. Trimming pared 5 bases from V and 1 base from J, leaving 17 bases between. Generated by immunoSEQ multiplex PCR, the TCRdb table keeps only in-frame clones and is missing some. The sample records approximately 57,000 clones, about 92% being singletons. This receptor was obtained from a woman in her late teens or twenties in good health and CMV-seronegative. Input material: PBMCs. This rearrangement joins TRBV27 to TRBJ1-1, with D possibly being TRBD1 (6 bases). The CDR3 DNA sequence: TGTGCCAGCAGTAGGGTGACAGGTCTTAGGAACACTGAAGCTTTCTTT. It yields the protein CASSRVTGLRNTEAFF.